This T cell receptor beta chain was obtained from a study of regulatory T cells in long-lasting Graves disease. Arm-PCR of CDR3 regions with iRepertoire HTBI primers generated TCR beta libraries. One entry per CDR3 protein, called by TCRdb with MiXCR from the multiplex PCR reads. The sample holds fewer than 400,000 distinct CDR3 sequences; about a fifth are singletons and the top ten take less than 25%. The time point denotes: persistent/refractory GD, antithyroid drugs over 5 years with positive TRAb. PBMC-derived RNA was used for the TCR library. This CDR3 has 12 amino acids. The ends were cut back, 0 bases at V and 10 bases at J, with 9 bases in the middle. Germline loops: CDR1 SEHNR, CDR2 FQNEAQ (reference sequence).

Material: peripheral blood mononuclear cells (PBMCs), obtained when the disease was refractory, from a patient treated with antithyroid drugs. The rearrangement uses TRBV7-9 and TRBJ1-1; no clear D. The origin of this receptor is a female donor with Graves disease. CDR3: CASSLAQLGAFF. The CDR3 DNA sequence: TGTGCCAGCAGCTTAGCACAGTTGGGAGCTTTCTTT.